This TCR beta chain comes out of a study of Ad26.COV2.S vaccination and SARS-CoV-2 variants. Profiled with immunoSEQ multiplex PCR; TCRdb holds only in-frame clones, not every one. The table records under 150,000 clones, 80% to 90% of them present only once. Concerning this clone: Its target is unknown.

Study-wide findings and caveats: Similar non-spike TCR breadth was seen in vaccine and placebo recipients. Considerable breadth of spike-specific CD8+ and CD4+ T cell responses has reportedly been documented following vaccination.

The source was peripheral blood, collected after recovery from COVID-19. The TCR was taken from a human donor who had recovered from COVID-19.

CDR3 sequence (DNA): TGTGCCAGCAGCTTGACAGGGTATTCCCCCTACGAGCAGTACTTC. It translates to CASSLTGYSPYEQYF. The genes are TRBV7-2 and TRBJ2-7; TRBD1 matches 7 bases. V was clipped by 3 bases and J by 2 bases; unmatched bases: 7. From germline, CDR1 is SGHTA and CDR2 FQGNSA. This CDR3 has 15 amino acids.